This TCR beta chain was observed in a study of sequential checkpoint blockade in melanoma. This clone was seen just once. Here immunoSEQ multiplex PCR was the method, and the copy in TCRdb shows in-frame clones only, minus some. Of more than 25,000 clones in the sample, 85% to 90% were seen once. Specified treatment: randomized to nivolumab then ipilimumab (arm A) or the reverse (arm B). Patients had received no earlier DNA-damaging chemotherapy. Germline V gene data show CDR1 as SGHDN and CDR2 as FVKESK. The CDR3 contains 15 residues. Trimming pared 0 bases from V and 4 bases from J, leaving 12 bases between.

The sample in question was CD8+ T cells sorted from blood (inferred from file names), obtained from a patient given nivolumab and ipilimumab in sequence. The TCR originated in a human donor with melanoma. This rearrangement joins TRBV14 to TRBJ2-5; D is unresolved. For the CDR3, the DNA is TGTGCCAGCAGCCAAGATCAGAGGTATACAGAGACCCAGTACTTC. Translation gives CASSQDQRYTETQYF.